The next 20 T cell receptor beta chains were all read from a single sample in a study of blood T cells in healthy people across ages (dated by TCRdb to about 2015). The receptor library was made with 5' RACE. TCRdb records Illumina HiSeq 2500 as the sequencer. A second PCR of roughly 6 to 11 cycles was run with a J-beta primer mix and a sample-barcoded 5' primer. TCRdb reran the public reads through fastp at Q25 and MiXCR, keeping productive beta chains. CDR3 protein sequences are deduplicated, and each keeps its most common genes and DNA. Recorded for this sample are some 1.4 million distinct CDR3 sequences; approximately 40% of them occurred a single time. The ten biggest clones cover approximately 7.9% of the sample. Sequencing input: blood. These receptors were obtained from a woman aged 18-30 years in good health.

This clonotype was picked up one time. The DNA of the CDR3 is TGTGCCAGTTCATCGGTGGAGGGCTATCAGCCCCAGCATTTT. Translating it yields CASSSVEGYQPQHF. The rearrangement links TRBV6-6 to TRBJ1-5; D unclear. This CDR3 contains 14 residues. V lost 9 bases and J 5 bases, leaving 17 bases between the germline ends. Germline lookup yields CDR1 MNHNY and CDR2 SVGAGI (reference sequence).

This clonotype was observed once. This chain links TRBV6-1 with TRBJ2-5; 15 nucleotides align to TRBD2. The tail of the sequence fits TRBJ2-7 better, so the J call may be wrong. Germline V gene data show CDR1 as MNHNS and CDR2 as SASEGT. This CDR3 has 16 residues. CDR3 region: CASSPGTSGRHYEQYF. DNA for the CDR3: TGTGCCAGCAGCCCTGGGACTAGCGGGAGGCACTACGAGCAGTACTTC.

V and J are TRBV12-3 or TRBV12-4 and TRBJ2-4, with a tentative D call TRBD2 (6 bases). This CDR3 has 17 amino acids. V was trimmed by 5 bases and J by 13 bases, leaving 30 bases between them. CDR3 residues: CASSGRLVGGLRNEQYF. In nucleotides, the CDR3 is TGTGCCAGCAGTGGTCGACTAGTCGGGGGATTAAGGAATGAGCAGTACTTC.

As regards this clonotype: Mismatch with germline at one junction end may stem from a read error. CDR3 nucleotide sequence: TGTGCCATCAGCCCTGAGGCCCCGCAGGCTACAGAGCAGTTCTTC. Protein product: CAISPEAPQATEQFF. This chain uses TRBV4-2 with TRBJ2-1; D gene uncertain. CDR3 length: 15 amino acids. Germline CDR1 and CDR2: LGHNA and YNFKEQ.

Only a few counts were recorded for this clonotype. The chain combines TRBV28 with TRBJ2-1; 7 bases match TRBD2. Trimming at V came to 8 bases and at J to 8 bases, leaving 9 bases not matched to a gene. Germline V gene sequence: CDR1 MDHEN, CDR2 SYDVKM. CDR3 length: 13 residues. The CDR3 coding sequence is TGTGCCAGCGGAGGGGAGGGGTTCTATGAGCAGTTCTTC. Residues: CASGGEGFYEQFF.

V gene TRBV20-1 combines with J gene TRBJ2-3; 8 bases align to TRBD2. This CDR3 comprises 13 residues. Germline CDR1 and CDR2: DFQATT and SNEGSKA (reference sequence). Germline trimming cut 7 bases from V and 4 bases from J; bases unmatched to any gene: 7. The CDR3 here is CSVGGGIADTQYF. The CDR3 coding sequence is TGCAGTGTGGGCGGGGGGATCGCAGATACGCAGTATTTT.

This clonotype was seen a handful of times. The chain recombines TRBV29-1 with TRBJ1-2; a possible D gene is TRBD1 (6 bases). Trimming removed 5 bases at V and 7 bases at J, with 20 bases between. The CDR3 length is 14 residues. Germline V gene sequence: CDR1 SQVTM, CDR2 ANQGSEA. CDR3 region: CSVWGTGTKVGYTF. The CDR3 DNA reads as TGCAGCGTTTGGGGTACCGGGACAAAAGTTGGCTACACCTTC. Full variable domain (rest looked up from reference TRBV29-1 and TRBJ1-2): SAVISQKPSRDICQRGTSLTIQCQVDSQVTMMFWYRQQPGQSLTLIATANQGSEATYESGFVIDKFPISRPNLTFSTLTVSNMSPEDSSIYLCSVWGTGTKVGYTFGSGTRLTVV.

With regard to this clonotype: Possible read error: a much larger clone is one base away. The genes are TRBV5-1 and TRBJ1-2; D is uncertain. V was trimmed by 6 bases and J by 4 bases, leaving 19 bases between them. This CDR3 region has 15 residues. Germline CDR1 and CDR2: SGHRS and YFSETQ. The chain's CDR3 is CASKPECSPRYGYTF. CDR3 in DNA: TGCGCCAGCAAACCTGAATGCTCACCACGCTATGGCTACACCTTC.

To note about this clonotype: The CDR3 does not end in the conserved phenylalanine or tryptophan, so this is likely a read error. This chain joins TRBV12-3 or TRBV12-4 and TRBJ1-2, with a weak D call TRBD1 (5 bases). The CDR3 contains 13 residues. Trimming stripped 5 bases from V and 8 bases from J, with 15 bases between. CDR3 coding DNA: TGTGCCAGCAGTCCCCAAGACAGAGTGGGCTACACCTTA. This encodes CASSPQDRVGYTL.

This chain links TRBV11-2 with TRBJ2-7; 9 positions agree with TRBD2. Trimming at V came to 1 base and at J to 2 bases, leaving 9 bases not matched to a gene. Germline-derived CDR1 and CDR2 are SGHAT and FQNNGV. CDR3 length: 17 residues. The CDR3, as DNA: TGTGCCAGCAGCTTAGGCGCGGGGCTAGCGGGAACCTACGAGCAGTACTTC. It yields the protein CASSLGAGLAGTYEQYF.

In this sample, this clonotype turned up once. V is TRBV12-3 or TRBV12-4 and J is TRBJ2-5; 12 bases are shared with TRBD2. The V segment lost 5 bases and the J segment 3 bases; nucleotides outside the gene matches: 13. This CDR3 is built from 18 residues. CDR3 nucleotide sequence: TGTGCCAGCAGTCCCGACCCGGGGCGACTAGCGGGAGAAGAGACCCAGTACTTC. Its translation is CASSPDPGRLAGEETQYF.

This chain's CDR3 is CASSDRGPLVGYTF. The DNA for the CDR3 is TGTGCCAGCAGTGATAGGGGGCCCCTTGTTGGCTACACCTTC. The J gene is TRBJ1-2, the V gene TRBV6-5; 7 bases are a match to TRBD1. With 5 bases clipped from V and 7 bases from J, the junction kept 10 bases outside the gene matches. The CDR3 consists of 14 residues. Germline lookup yields CDR1 MNHEY and CDR2 SVGAGI.

This clonotype was detected only a few times. This sequence joins TRBV20-1 and TRBJ2-3, with 9 bases matching TRBD2. The germline V gene has CDR1 DFQATT and CDR2 SNEGSKA (reference sequence). Losses at the gene ends were 0 bases for V and 3 bases for J; bases not matched to a gene: 7. The CDR3 spans 16 residues. The CDR3 region has the DNA TGCAGTGCTAGAGATTTGGTGCGGGGGGGGACAGATACGCAGTATTTT. It codes for CSARDLVRGGTDTQYF.

V usage is TRBV2 and J usage is TRBJ1-2; 7 nucleotides agree with TRBD1. V shed 3 bases, J shed 0 bases, and the junction held 4 bases outside the gene matches. CDR3 length: 15 amino acids. Germline V gene data show CDR1 as SNHLY and CDR2 as FYNNEI. The CDR3 is CASSEGQTTNYGYTF. The CDR3 DNA reads TGTGCCAGCAGTGAGGGACAGACTACTAACTATGGCTACACCTTC.

This clonotype was seen repeatedly, ten times or more. V is TRBV27 and J is TRBJ2-7, with D unresolved. Germline V gives CDR1 MNHEY, CDR2 SMNVEV (reference sequence). This CDR3 comprises 13 residues. V lost 3 bases to trimming and J lost 0 bases, with 6 bases between them. In DNA form, the CDR3 reads TGTGCCAGCAGTTTGTCCCCCTCCTACGAGCAGTACTTC. Amino acid sequence: CASSLSPSYEQYF.

The gene calls are TRBV20-1 and TRBJ2-1; 10 positions match TRBD2. Per the germline V gene, CDR1 is DFQATT and CDR2 is SNEGSKA (reference sequence). V was pared by 7 bases and J by 3 bases, with 9 bases of the junction left unmatched. The CDR3 is 15 amino acids. The CDR3 DNA is TGCAGTGTCAGTGGTGGACTAGCGGACTACAATGAGCAGTTCTTC. This encodes CSVSGGLADYNEQFF.

CDR3 nucleotides: TGCAGTGCCCCGTCTACGGAACACCAAGAGACCCAGTACTTC. This codes for CSAPSTEHQETQYF. V and J are TRBV20-1 and TRBJ2-5; D is uncertain. Trimming took 6 bases from V and 0 from J, leaving 14 bases between them. Germline CDR1 reads DFQATT; CDR2 reads SNEGSKA (reference sequence). The CDR3 has 14 residues.

This clonotype was seen a handful of times. The chain couples TRBV4-1 to TRBJ1-2, with D unclear. The CDR3 covers 15 residues. Germline values: CDR1 MGHRA, CDR2 YSYEKL. V was shortened by 0 bases and J by 1 base, with 9 bases between the two germline ends. This CDR3 reads CASSQDVSRNYGYTF. The CDR3 bases are TGCGCCAGCAGCCAAGATGTCAGCCGTAACTATGGCTACACCTTC.

This clonotype was seen a few times. This chain links TRBV25-1 with TRBJ1-2, with 7 nucleotides matching TRBD1. The CDR3 contains 14 residues. With V trimmed by 3 bases and J by 2 bases, 3 bases remained unmatched. Germline assignment: CDR1 MGHDK and CDR2 SYGVNS. The CDR3 protein is CASSDGQANYGYTF. CDR3 coding DNA: TGTGCCAGCAGTGATGGACAGGCCAACTATGGCTACACCTTC.

The rearrangement uses TRBV5-1 and TRBJ2-5; no reliable D call. This CDR3 is 16 amino acids long. Trimming removed 5 bases from V and 0 bases from J, with 17 bases in between. Per the germline V gene, CDR1 is SGHRS and CDR2 is YFSETQ. CDR3: CASSPSTPVYQETQYF. CDR3 bases: TGCGCCAGCAGTCCCTCCACTCCAGTATACCAAGAGACCCAGTACTTC.